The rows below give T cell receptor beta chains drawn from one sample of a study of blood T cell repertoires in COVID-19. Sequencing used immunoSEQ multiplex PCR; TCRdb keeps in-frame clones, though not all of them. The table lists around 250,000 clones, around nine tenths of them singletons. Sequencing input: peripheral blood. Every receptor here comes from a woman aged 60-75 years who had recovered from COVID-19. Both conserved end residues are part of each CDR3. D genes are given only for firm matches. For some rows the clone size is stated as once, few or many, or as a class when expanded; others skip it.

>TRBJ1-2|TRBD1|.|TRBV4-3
CASSQGRGLMAYGYTF
TGCGCCAGCAGCCAGGGCAGGGGGCTTATGGCCTATGGCTACACCTTC
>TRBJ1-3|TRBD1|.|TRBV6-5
CASSKDRGSTIYF
TGTGCCAGCAGTAAGGACAGGGGATCCACCATATATTTT
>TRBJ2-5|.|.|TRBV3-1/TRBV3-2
CASSSRLARRGETQYF
TGTGCCAGCAGCTCCCGGCTGGCGCGGCGGGGAGAGACCCAGTACTTC
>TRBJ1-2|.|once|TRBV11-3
CASSQRGGYGYTF
TGTGCCAGCAGCCAACGGGGTGGGTATGGCTACACCTTC
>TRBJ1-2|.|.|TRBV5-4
CASSLEGPYGYTF
TGTGCCAGCAGCTTGGAGGGGCCCTATGGCTACACCTTC
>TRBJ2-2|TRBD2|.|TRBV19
CASINSRGLAGGPYTGELFF
TGTGCCAGTATCAATAGTAGGGGACTAGCGGGGGGGCCGTACACCGGGGAGCTGTTTTTT
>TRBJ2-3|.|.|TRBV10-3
CAIKPGVERTDTQYF
TGTGCCATAAAACCGGGGGTGGAGCGCACAGATACGCAGTATTTT
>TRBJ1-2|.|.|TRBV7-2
CASSLSRVGGYNYGYTF
TGTGCCAGCAGCCTTTCGCGAGTGGGGGGATACAACTATGGCTACACCTTC
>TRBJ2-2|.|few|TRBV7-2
CASSLAIGRGGELFF
TGTGCCAGCAGCTTAGCGATCGGCCGGGGCGGGGAGCTGTTTTTT
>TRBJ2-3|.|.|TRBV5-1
CASRNNLGGHTDTQYF
TGCGCCAGCAGAAATAATCTAGGGGGACACACAGATACGCAGTATTTT
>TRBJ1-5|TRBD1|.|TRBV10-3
CAISESGQGDQPQHF
TGTGCCATCAGTGAGTCGGGACAGGGGGATCAGCCCCAGCATTTT
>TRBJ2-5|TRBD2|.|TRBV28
CASLTRRGRETQYF
TGTGCCAGCCTAACTCGGCGCGGGAGGGAGACCCAGTACTTC
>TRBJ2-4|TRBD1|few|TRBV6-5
CASSPRGRVVDQYF
TGTGCCAGCAGTCCCAGGGGGCGGGTGGTGGATCAGTACTTC
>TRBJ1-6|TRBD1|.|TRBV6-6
CASSPRTGELLNSPLHF
TGTGCCAGCAGTCCCCGGACAGGCGAGTTACTTAATTCACCCCTCCACTTT
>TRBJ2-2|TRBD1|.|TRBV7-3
CASSVTGVGELFF
TGTGCCAGCAGTGTCACAGGGGTCGGGGAGCTGTTTTTT
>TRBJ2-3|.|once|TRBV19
CASTWSTSTDTQYF
TGTGCCAGTACGTGGTCTACCAGCACAGATACGCAGTATTTT
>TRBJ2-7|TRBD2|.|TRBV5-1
CASSFSGGPYEQYF
TGCGCCAGCAGCTTTAGCGGGGGTCCCTACGAGCAGTACTTC
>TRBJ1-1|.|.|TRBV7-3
CASSPQGGNTEAFF
TGTGCCAGCAGCCCCCAGGGAGGGAACACTGAAGCTTTCTTT
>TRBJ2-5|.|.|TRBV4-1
CASSRQTRRETQYF
TGCGCCAGCAGCCGCCAAACTAGGAGGGAGACCCAGTACTTC
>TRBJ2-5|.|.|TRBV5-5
CASSLGPGETQYF
TGTGCCAGCAGCTTGGGTCCGGGAGAGACCCAGTACTTC
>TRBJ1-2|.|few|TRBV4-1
CASSQNLRDIRYVNYGYTF
TGCGCCAGCAGCCAGAACCTCCGGGACATACGATATGTAAACTATGGCTACACCTTC
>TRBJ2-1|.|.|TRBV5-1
CASSPHRDQGYEQFF
TGCGCCAGCAGCCCTCATAGGGATCAGGGGTATGAGCAGTTCTTC
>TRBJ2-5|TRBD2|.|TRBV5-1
CASSSGGSQETQYF
TGCGCCAGCAGCTCGGGGGGTAGCCAAGAGACCCAGTACTTC
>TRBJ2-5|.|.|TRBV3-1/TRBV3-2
CASSQGAGGGRQETQYF
TGTGCCAGCAGCCAGGGGGCGGGCGGGGGAAGACAAGAGACCCAGTACTTC
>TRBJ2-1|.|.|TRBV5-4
CASSPSGSSYNEQFF
TGTGCCAGCAGCCCGAGCGGGTCTTCCTACAATGAGCAGTTCTTC
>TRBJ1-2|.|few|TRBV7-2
CASSLDGGDYGYTF
TGTGCCAGCAGCTTAGATGGGGGGGACTATGGCTACACCTTC
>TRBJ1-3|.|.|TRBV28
CASSAATGNTIYF
TGTGCCAGCAGTGCCGCGACTGGAAACACCATATATTTT
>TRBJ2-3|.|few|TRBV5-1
CASSLVGVVTDTQYF
TGCGCCAGCAGCTTGGTAGGGGTGGTCACAGATACGCAGTATTTT
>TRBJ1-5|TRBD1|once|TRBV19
CASSIRTGALQPQHF
TGTGCCAGTAGTATTCGAACAGGGGCGTTACAGCCCCAGCATTTT
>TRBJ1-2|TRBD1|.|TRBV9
CASSPRGGTVKVNNYGYTF
TGTGCCAGCAGCCCGCGGGGCGGGACAGTAAAGGTCAATAACTATGGCTACACCTTC
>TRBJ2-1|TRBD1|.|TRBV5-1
CASSLEARGQTPFF
TGCGCCAGCAGCTTGGAGGCCAGGGGACAGACGCCGTTCTTC
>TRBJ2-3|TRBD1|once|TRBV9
CASSKDRGRVDTQYF
TGTGCCAGCAGCAAAGACAGGGGGCGGGTCGATACGCAGTATTTT
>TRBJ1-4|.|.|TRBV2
CASSGRWGPDDEKLFF
TGTGCCAGCAGTGGGAGGTGGGGGCCGGACGATGAAAAACTGTTTTTT
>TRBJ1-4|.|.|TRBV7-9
CASSLDFATNEKLFF
TGTGCCAGCAGCTTAGATTTCGCAACTAATGAAAAACTGTTTTTT
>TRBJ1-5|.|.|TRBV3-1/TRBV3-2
CASSAQYSRNQPQHF
TGTGCCAGCAGCGCTCAATACAGCCGCAATCAGCCCCAGCATTTT
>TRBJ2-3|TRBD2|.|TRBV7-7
CASSLGAGGPTDTQYF
TGTGCTAGCAGCTTAGGAGCGGGGGGGCCAACAGATACGCAGTATTTT
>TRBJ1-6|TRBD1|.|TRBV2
CAIKTGLASPLHF
TGTGCCATCAAGACAGGGTTAGCTTCACCCCTCCACTTT
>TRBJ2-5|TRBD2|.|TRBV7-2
CASSVTSGGAMETQYF
TGTGCCAGCAGCGTGACTAGCGGGGGGGCAATGGAGACCCAGTACTTC
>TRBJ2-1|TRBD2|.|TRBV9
CASSARLAGDNEQFF
TGTGCCAGCAGCGCCCGACTAGCGGGGGACAATGAGCAGTTCTTC
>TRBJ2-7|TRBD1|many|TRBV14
CASKGQGAGEQYF
TGTGCCAGCAAGGGACAGGGGGCGGGAGAGCAGTACTTC
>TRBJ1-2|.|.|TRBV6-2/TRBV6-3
CASSSHENRATWGYTF
TGTGCCAGCAGTTCCCACGAAAACAGGGCTACCTGGGGCTACACCTTC
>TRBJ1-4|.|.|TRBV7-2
CASSFSRTNEKLFF
TGTGCCAGCAGCTTTAGTAGAACTAATGAAAAACTGTTTTTT
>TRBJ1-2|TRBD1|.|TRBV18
CASSSTGEGGYTF
TGTGCCAGCTCTTCGACAGGGGAGGGTGGCTACACCTTC
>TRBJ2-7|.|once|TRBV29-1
CSAGRTGYEQYF
TGCAGCGCCGGGCGGACTGGCTACGAGCAGTACTTC
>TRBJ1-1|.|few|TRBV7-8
CASSRQEANTEAFF
TGTGCCAGCAGCAGACAGGAGGCGAACACTGAAGCTTTCTTT
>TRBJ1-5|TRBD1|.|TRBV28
CASSLARGQVSNQPQHF
TGTGCCAGCAGTTTAGCCAGGGGACAGGTCTCCAATCAGCCCCAGCATTTT
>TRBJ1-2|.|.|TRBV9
CASSALGGGNSPYGYTF
TGTGCCAGCAGCGCCCTGGGAGGGGGGAACAGCCCCTATGGCTACACCTTC